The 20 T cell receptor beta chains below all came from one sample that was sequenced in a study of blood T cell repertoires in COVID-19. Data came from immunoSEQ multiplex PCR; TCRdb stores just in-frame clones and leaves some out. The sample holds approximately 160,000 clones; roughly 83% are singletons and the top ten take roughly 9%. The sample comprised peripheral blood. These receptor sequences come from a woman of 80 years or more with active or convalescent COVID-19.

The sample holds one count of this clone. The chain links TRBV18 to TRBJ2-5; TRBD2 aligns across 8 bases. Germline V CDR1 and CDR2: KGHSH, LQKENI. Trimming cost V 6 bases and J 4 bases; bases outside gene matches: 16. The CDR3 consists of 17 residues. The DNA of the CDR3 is TGTGCCAGCTCCCAAAACCCACTAGCGGTCCCGGGAGAGACCCAGTACTTC. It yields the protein CASSQNPLAVPGETQYF.

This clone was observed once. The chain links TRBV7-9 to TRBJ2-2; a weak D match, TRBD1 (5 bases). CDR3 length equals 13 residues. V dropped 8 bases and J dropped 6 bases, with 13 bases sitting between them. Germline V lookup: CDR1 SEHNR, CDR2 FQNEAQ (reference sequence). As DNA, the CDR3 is TGTGCCAGCCCCCTCCCAGGGTCCGGGGAGCTGTTTTTT. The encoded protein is CASPLPGSGELFF.

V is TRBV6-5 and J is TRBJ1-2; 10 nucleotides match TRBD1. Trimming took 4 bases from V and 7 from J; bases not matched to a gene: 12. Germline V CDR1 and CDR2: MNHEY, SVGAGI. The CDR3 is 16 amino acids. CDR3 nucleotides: TGTGCCAGCAGTTCACCGGGACAGGGGTTTTCTCTTGGCTACACCTTC. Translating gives CASSSPGQGFSLGYTF.

The CDR3 spells CATTRGPSYNEQFF. The CDR3 DNA follows: TGTGCCACCACTAGGGGGCCCTCCTACAATGAGCAGTTCTTC. The V call is TRBV19, the J call TRBJ2-1; TRBD1 matches at 7 bases. The CDR3 has 14 residues. J gave up 0 bases and V 10 bases, and 6 bases lay outside the gene matches. Germline V gene lookup returns CDR1 LNHDA and CDR2 SQIVND (reference sequence).

Written as DNA, the CDR3 is TGTGCCAGCAGCTTGAGGGGGACTAGCGGGTGGTCCTACGAGCAGTACTTC. Its protein is CASSLRGTSGWSYEQYF. V gene TRBV5-6 combines with J gene TRBJ2-7, with 12 bases identical to TRBD2. This CDR3 has 17 amino acids. The V and J ends lost 1 base and 1 base, in that order; junction bases with no gene match: 6. Germline V gives CDR1 SGHDT, CDR2 YYEEEE. The full variable domain, completed using reference TRBV5-6 and TRBJ2-7, is DAGVTQSPTHLIKTRGQQVTLRCSPKSGHDTVSWYQQALGQGPQFIFQYYEEEERQRGNFPDRFSGHQFPNYSSELNVNALLLGDSALYLCASSLRGTSGWSYEQYFGPGTRLTVT.

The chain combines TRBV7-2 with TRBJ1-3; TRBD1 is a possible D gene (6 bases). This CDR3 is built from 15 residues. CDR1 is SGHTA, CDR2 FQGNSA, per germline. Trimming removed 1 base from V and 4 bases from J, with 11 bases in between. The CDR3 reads CASSLVQGNGNTIYF. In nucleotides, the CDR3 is TGTGCCAGCAGCTTAGTGCAGGGGAACGGAAACACCATATATTTT. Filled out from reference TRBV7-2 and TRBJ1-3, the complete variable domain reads GAGVSQSPSNKVTEKGKDVELRCDPISGHTALYWYRQSLGQGLEFLIYFQGNSAPDKSGLPSDRFSAERTGGSVSTLTIQRTQQEDSAVYLCASSLVQGNGNTIYFGEGSWLTVV.

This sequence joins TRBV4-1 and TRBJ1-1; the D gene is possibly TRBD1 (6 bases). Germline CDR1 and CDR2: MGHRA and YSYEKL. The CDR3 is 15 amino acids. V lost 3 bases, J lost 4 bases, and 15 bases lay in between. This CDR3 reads CASSHNSGGGTEAFF. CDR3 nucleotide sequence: TGCGCCAGCAGCCATAACTCGGGGGGCGGCACTGAAGCTTTCTTT.

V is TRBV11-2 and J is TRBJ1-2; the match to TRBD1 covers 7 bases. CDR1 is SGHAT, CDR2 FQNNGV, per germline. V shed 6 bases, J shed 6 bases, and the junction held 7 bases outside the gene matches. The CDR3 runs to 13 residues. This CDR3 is CASRTTGVDGYTF. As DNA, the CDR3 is TGTGCCAGCAGAACCACAGGGGTCGATGGCTACACCTTC.

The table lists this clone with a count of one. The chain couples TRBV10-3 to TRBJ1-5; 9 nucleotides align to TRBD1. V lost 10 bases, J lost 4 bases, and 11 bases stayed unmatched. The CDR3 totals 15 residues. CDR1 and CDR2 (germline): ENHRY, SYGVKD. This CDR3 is CATGAQTGGNQPQHF. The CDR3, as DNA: TGTGCCACCGGGGCCCAGACAGGGGGAAATCAGCCCCAGCATTTT.

The CDR3 DNA reads as TGTGCCAGCAGCTACAGGGGGCTTACTGGAAACACCATATATTTT. Translated, it gives CASSYRGLTGNTIYF. The rearrangement joins TRBV13 to TRBJ1-3; 9 bases match TRBD1. CDR1 is PRHDT and CDR2 is FYEKMQ in the germline V gene (reference sequence). V lost 4 bases and J lost 2; bases outside the gene matches: 3. The CDR3 spans 15 residues.

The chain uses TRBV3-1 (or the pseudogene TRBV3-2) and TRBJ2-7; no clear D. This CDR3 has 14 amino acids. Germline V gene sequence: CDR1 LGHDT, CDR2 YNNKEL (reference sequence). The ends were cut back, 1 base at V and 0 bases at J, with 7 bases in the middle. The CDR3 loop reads CASSQGISSYEQYF. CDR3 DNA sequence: TGTGCCAGCAGCCAAGGTATCAGCTCCTACGAGCAGTACTTC.

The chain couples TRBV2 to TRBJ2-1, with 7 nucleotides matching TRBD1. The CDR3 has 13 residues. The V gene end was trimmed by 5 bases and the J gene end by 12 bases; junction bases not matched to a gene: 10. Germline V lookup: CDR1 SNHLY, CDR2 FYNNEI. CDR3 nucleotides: TGTGCCAGCAGTCGAGGGATTGACAGGGCGCAGTTCTTC. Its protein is CASSRGIDRAQFF. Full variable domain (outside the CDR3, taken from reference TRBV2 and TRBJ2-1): EPEVTQTPSHQVTQMGQEVILRCVPISNHLYFYWYRQILGQKVEFLVSFYNNEISEKSEIFDDQFSVERPDGSNFTLKIRSTKLEDSAMYFCASSRGIDRAQFFGPGTRLTVL.

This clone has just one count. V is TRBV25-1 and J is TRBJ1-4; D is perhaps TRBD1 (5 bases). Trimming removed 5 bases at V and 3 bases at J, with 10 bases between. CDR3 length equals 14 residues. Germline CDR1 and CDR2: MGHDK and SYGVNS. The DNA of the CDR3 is TGTGCCAGCAGTTTTCAGGGTGCTAATGAAAAACTGTTTTTT. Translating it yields CASSFQGANEKLFF. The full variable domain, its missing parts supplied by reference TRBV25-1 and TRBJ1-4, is EADIYQTPRYLVIGTGKKITLECSQTMGHDKMYWYQQDPGMELHLIHYSYGVNSTEKGDLSSESTVSRIRTEHFPLTLESARPSHTSQYLCASSFQGANEKLFFGSGTQLSVL.

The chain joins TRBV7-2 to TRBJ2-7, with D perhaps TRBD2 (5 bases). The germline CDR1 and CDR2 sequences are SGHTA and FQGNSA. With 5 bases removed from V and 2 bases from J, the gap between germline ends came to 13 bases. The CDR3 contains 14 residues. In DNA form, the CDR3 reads TGTGCCAGCAGCCAAGACTGGGAGCCCTACGAGCAGTACTTC. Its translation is CASSQDWEPYEQYF.

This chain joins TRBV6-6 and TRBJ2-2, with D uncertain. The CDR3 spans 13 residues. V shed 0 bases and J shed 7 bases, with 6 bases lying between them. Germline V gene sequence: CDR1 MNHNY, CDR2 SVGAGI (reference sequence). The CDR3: CASSYSSSGELFF. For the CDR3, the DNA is TGTGCCAGCAGTTACTCGTCGAGCGGGGAGCTGTTTTTT.

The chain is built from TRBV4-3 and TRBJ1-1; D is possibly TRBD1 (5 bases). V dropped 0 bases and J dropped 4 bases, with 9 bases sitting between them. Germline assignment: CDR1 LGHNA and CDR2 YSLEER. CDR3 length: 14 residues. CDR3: CASSQDYTGTEAFF. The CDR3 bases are TGCGCCAGCAGCCAAGATTATACAGGCACTGAAGCTTTCTTT.

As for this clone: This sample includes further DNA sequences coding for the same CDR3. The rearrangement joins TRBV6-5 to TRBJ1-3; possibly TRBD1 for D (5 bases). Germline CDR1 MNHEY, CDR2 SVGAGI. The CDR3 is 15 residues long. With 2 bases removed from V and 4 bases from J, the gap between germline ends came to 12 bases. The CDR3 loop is CASSYGQGGGNTIYF. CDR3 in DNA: TGTGCCAGCAGTTACGGGCAGGGAGGGGGAAACACCATATATTTT.

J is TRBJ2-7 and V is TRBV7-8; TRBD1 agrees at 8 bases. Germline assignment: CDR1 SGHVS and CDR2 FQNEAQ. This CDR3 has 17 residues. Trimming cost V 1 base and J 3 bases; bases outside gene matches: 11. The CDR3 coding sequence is TGTGCCAGCAGCTTAGGCTTCGGACAGGGCCGAGACTACGAGCAGTACTTC. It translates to CASSLGFGQGRDYEQYF.

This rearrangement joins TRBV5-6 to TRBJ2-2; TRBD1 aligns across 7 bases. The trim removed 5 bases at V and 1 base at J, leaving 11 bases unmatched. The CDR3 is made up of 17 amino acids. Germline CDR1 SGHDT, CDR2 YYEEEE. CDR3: CASRPPEGGGNTGELFF. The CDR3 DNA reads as TGTGCCAGCAGGCCCCCTGAAGGGGGCGGGAACACCGGGGAGCTGTTTTTT.

Here the CDR3 reads CASSRVLSTDTQYF. The CDR3 DNA reads as TGCGCCAGCAGTCGGGTCCTTAGCACAGATACGCAGTATTTT. V is TRBV4-1 and J is TRBJ2-3; D is unclear. Trimming took 6 bases from V and 0 from J, leaving 10 bases between them. The CDR3 sequence is 14 residues long. Per the germline V gene, CDR1 is MGHRA and CDR2 is YSYEKL.